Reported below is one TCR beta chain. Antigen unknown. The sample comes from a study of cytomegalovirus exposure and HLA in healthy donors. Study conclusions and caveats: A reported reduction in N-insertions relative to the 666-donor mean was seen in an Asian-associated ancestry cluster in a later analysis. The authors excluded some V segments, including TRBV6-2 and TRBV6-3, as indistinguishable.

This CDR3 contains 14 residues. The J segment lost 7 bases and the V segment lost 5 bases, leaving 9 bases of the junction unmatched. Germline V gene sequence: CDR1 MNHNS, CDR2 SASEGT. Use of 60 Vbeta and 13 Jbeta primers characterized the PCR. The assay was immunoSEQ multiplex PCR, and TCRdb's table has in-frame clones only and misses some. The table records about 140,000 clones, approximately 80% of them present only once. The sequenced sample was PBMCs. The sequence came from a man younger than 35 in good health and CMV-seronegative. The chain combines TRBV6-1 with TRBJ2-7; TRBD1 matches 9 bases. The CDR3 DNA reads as TGTGCCAGCAGTCCGGGGACAGGGTTCGGGGAGCAGTACTTC. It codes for CASSPGTGFGEQYF.